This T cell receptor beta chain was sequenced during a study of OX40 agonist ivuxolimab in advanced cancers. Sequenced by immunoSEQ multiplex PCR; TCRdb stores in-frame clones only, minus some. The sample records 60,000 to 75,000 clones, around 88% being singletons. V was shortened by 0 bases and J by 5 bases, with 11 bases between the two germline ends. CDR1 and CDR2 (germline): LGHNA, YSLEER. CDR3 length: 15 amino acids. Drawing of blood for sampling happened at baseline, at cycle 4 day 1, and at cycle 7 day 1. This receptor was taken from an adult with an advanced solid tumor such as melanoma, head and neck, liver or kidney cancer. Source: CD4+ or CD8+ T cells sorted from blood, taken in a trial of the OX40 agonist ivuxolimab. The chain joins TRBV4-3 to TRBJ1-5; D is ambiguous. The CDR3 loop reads CASSQEAVDYQPQHF. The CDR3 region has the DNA TGCGCCAGCAGCCAAGAGGCCGTTGACTATCAGCCCCAGCATTTT.